A selection of T cell receptor beta chains follows, all from one sample in a study of cytomegalovirus exposure and HLA in healthy donors. Profiled with immunoSEQ multiplex PCR; TCRdb holds only in-frame clones, not every one. The table lists about 150,000 clones, roughly 80% of them singletons. The sequenced sample consisted of PBMCs. These receptors were collected from a woman aged 50 to 60 in good health and CMV-seropositive. CDR3s leave out the opening cysteine and the closing phenylalanine or tryptophan. The order of the fields is clone size, V gene, CDR3 protein. Clone size is stated in some rows and not others, as once, few, many or a class when expanded.

clone_size: -
v_call: TRBV7-2
cdr3_aa: ASSVDWGGYEQY

clone_size: -
v_call: TRBV4-2
cdr3_aa: ASSQEGGAYNEQF

clone_size: -
v_call: TRBV10-3
cdr3_aa: AISVGDHRQGDTYEQY

clone_size: -
v_call: TRBV6-1
cdr3_aa: ASRPSLGRQEQY

clone_size: few
v_call: TRBV9
cdr3_aa: ASSPGRELF

clone_size: -
v_call: TRBV4-2
cdr3_aa: ASVQNAGVVDTQY

clone_size: -
v_call: TRBV2
cdr3_aa: ASSPPGGLTDTQY

clone_size: few
v_call: TRBV29-1
cdr3_aa: SVKGSSYEQY

clone_size: -
v_call: TRBV6-1
cdr3_aa: ASSGEFEQY

clone_size: -
v_call: TRBV29-1
cdr3_aa: SVGSPGTEAF

clone_size: -
v_call: TRBV29-1
cdr3_aa: SVDVSGYT

clone_size: once
v_call: TRBV13
cdr3_aa: ASSFGDRDDYGYT

clone_size: -
v_call: TRBV5-1
cdr3_aa: ASSLGRGDTEAF

clone_size: -
v_call: TRBV2
cdr3_aa: ASSPGLRARQETQY

clone_size: once
v_call: TRBV6-1
cdr3_aa: ASSERAGGSPLH

clone_size: -
v_call: TRBV7-2
cdr3_aa: ASSRTGDEDNEQF

clone_size: -
v_call: TRBV7-2
cdr3_aa: ASSLFASGGNTEAF

clone_size: -
v_call: TRBV15
cdr3_aa: ATSRERGLMHSPLH

clone_size: -
v_call: TRBV15
cdr3_aa: ATSSAGEETTDTQY

clone_size: few
v_call: TRBV7-8
cdr3_aa: ASSLTSGGLKTYEQY

clone_size: once
v_call: TRBV6-1
cdr3_aa: ASSVGRGVAYEQY

clone_size: -
v_call: TRBV30
cdr3_aa: ASSPGGTYGYT

clone_size: -
v_call: TRBV7-3
cdr3_aa: ASSQAPGLAADTQY

clone_size: -
v_call: TRBV5-8
cdr3_aa: ASSRAGGIDTQY

clone_size: -
v_call: TRBV12-5
cdr3_aa: ASAPQGGEKLF

clone_size: -
v_call: TRBV2
cdr3_aa: ASSKGDLAIRDTQY

clone_size: -
v_call: TRBV21-1
cdr3_aa: ASSKATVNEQF

clone_size: -
v_call: TRBV4-2
cdr3_aa: ASSQDTDSSIYGYT

clone_size: few
v_call: TRBV7-2
cdr3_aa: ASSQRQGTNGYT

clone_size: -
v_call: TRBV11-3
cdr3_aa: ASSEGQGSNNEQF

clone_size: -
v_call: TRBV30
cdr3_aa: AWSPFRGRGGNEQF

clone_size: once
v_call: TRBV5-1
cdr3_aa: ASSLERGSNSPLH

clone_size: -
v_call: TRBV19
cdr3_aa: ASSLGQGPSYGYT

clone_size: -
v_call: TRBV25-1
cdr3_aa: ASSEWGRGAGELF

clone_size: -
v_call: TRBV9
cdr3_aa: ASSVGTGGHSYEQY

clone_size: -
v_call: TRBV5-1
cdr3_aa: ASSSPGLNTEAF

clone_size: -
v_call: TRBV6-1
cdr3_aa: ASSDSNPYEQY

clone_size: -
v_call: TRBV11-2
cdr3_aa: ASSLGTGPSGELF

clone_size: -
v_call: TRBV29-1
cdr3_aa: SVGGAGGINEQY

clone_size: -
v_call: TRBV5-1
cdr3_aa: ASSTPRRGEAF

clone_size: -
v_call: TRBV6-6
cdr3_aa: ASSTGTRGNAYEQY

clone_size: -
v_call: TRBV19
cdr3_aa: ASSSKRQISNEKLF

clone_size: -
v_call: TRBV4-1
cdr3_aa: ASSQGNTGLGIDTQY

clone_size: -
v_call: TRBV6-5
cdr3_aa: ASSPLSAGNTEAF

clone_size: -
v_call: TRBV14
cdr3_aa: ASSQDQGGSLRGYEQY

clone_size: -
v_call: TRBV29-1
cdr3_aa: SAVDRANSGANVLT

clone_size: -
v_call: TRBV29-1
cdr3_aa: SVSLRGNEQF

clone_size: -
v_call: TRBV6-5
cdr3_aa: ASSRGFDYGYT

clone_size: few
v_call: TRBV6-6
cdr3_aa: ASSYSEGGGNTIY